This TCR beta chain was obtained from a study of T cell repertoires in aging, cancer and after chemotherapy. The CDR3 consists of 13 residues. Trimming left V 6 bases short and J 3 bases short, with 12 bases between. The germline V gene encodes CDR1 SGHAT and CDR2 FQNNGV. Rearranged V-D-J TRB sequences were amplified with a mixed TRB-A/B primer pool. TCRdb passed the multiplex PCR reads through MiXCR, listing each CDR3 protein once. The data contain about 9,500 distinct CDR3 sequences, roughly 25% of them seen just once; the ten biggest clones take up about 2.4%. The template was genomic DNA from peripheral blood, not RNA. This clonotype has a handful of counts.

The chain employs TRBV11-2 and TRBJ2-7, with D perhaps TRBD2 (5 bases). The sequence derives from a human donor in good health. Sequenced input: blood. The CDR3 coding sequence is TGTGCCAGCAGAGGAGGAACGATCTACGAGCAGTACTTC. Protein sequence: CASRGGTIYEQYF.